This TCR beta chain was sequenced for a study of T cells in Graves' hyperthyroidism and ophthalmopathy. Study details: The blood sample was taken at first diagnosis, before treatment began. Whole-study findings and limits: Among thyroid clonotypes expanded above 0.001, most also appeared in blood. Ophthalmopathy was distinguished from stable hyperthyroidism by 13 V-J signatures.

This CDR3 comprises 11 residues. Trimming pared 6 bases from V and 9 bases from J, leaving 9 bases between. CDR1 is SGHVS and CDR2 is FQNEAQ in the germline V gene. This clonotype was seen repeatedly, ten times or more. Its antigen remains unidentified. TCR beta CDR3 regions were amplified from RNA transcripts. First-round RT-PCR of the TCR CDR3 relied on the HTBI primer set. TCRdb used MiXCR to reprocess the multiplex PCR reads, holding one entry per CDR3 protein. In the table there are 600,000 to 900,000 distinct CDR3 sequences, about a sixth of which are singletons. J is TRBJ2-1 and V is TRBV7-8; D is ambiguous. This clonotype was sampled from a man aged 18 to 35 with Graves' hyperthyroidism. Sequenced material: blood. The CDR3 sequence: CASRSPSEQFF. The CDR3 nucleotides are TGTGCCAGCAGGTCGCCCAGTGAGCAGTTCTTC.